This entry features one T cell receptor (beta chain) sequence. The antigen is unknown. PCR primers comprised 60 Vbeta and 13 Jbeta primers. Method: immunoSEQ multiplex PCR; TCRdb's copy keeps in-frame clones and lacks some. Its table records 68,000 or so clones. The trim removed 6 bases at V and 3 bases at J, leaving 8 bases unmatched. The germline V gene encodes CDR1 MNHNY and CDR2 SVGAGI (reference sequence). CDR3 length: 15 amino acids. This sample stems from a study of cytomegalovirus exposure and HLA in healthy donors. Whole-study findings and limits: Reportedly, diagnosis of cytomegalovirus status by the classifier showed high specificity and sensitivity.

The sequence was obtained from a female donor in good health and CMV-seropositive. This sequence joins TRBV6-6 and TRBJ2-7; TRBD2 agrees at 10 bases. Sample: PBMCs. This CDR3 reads CASRTLAGSSYEQYF. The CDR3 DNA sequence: TGTGCCAGCAGGACACTAGCGGGATCTAGCTACGAGCAGTACTTC.